The following is a T cell receptor (beta chain) sequence with its context. What it recognizes is unknown. The V gene end was trimmed by 0 bases and the J gene end by 4 bases; junction bases not matched to a gene: 5. Germline assignment: CDR1 DFQATT and CDR2 SNEGSKA (reference sequence). This CDR3 region has 14 residues. The data were taken from a study of T cell repertoires in aging, cancer and after chemotherapy. About the research overall: About 8.8 million TCR reads were in the whole dataset.

Study observations and caveats: Compared with age-matched healthy donors, untreated hematological or solid cancer patients showed higher blood TCR clonality. In cancer patients, declining TCR diversity with age involved lost richness and lost evenness. Lymphoid organ infiltration in hematological cancer patients may impair thymic emigration or peripheral T cell expansion.

Rearranged V-D-J TRB sequences were amplified with a mixed TRB-A/B primer pool. A single record per CDR3 protein comes from TCRdb applying MiXCR to the multiplex PCR reads. The sample records 10,000 to 15,000 distinct CDR3 sequences, approximately 30% being singletons. Amplification of TCR beta used genomic DNA extracted from peripheral blood. The V and J genes are TRBV20-1 and TRBJ2-7, with TRBD1 matching 8 bases. Sequencing used blood. The TCR comes from a human donor with a blood cancer. CDR3 region: CSARDWTGLYEQYF. The CDR3 DNA is TGCAGTGCTAGAGATTGGACAGGGTTGTACGAGCAGTACTTC.